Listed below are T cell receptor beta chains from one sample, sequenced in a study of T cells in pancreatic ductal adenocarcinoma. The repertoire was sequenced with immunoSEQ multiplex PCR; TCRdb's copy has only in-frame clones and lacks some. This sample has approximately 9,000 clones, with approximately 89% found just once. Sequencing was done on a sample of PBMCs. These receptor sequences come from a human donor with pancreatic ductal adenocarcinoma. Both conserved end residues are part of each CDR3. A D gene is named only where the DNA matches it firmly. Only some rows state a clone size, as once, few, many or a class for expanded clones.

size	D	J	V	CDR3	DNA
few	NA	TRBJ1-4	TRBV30	CAWSQGSGEKLFF	TGTGCCTGGAGTCAGGGATCCGGGGAAAAACTGTTTTTT
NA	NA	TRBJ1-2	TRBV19	CASSPNAEEGYGYTF	TGTGCCAGTAGCCCGAACGCGGAGGAAGGCTATGGCTACACCTTC
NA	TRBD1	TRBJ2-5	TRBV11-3	CASSWDSLQETQYF	TGTGCCAGCAGCTGGGACAGCCTCCAAGAGACCCAGTACTTC
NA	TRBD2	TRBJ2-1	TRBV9	CASSALAGGPNEQFF	TGTGCCAGCAGCGCACTAGCGGGAGGGCCCAATGAGCAGTTCTTC
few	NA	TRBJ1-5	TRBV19	CASNTISNQPQHF	TGTGCCAGTAACACGATAAGCAATCAGCCCCAGCATTTT
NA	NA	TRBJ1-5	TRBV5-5	CASSSRLGLSNQPQHF	TGTGCCAGCAGCTCCCGCCTTGGACTTAGCAATCAGCCCCAGCATTTT
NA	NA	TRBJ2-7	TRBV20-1	CSGTGSYEQYF	TGCAGTGGAACAGGATCCTACGAGCAGTACTTC
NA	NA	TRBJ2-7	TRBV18	CASSPPRMYEQYF	TGTGCCAGCTCACCACCGCGGATGTACGAGCAGTACTTC
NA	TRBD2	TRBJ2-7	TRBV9	CASSLGSGRAHEQYF	TGTGCCAGCAGCCTCGGGAGCGGGAGGGCCCACGAGCAGTACTTC
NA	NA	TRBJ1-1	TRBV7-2	CASSRRHANTEAFF	TGTGCCAGCAGCCGCCGACACGCGAACACTGAAGCTTTCTTT
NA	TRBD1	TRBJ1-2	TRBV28	CASSYGGQAPLGGYTF	TGTGCCAGCAGTTATGGAGGACAGGCCCCCCTTGGAGGCTACACCTTC
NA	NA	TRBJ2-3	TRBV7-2	CASSETGLSTDTQYF	TGTGCCAGCAGCGAAACAGGGCTATCCACAGATACGCAGTATTTT
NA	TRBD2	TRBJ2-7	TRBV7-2	CASSPDSGGPYEQYF	TGTGCCAGCAGTCCAGATAGCGGGGGGCCCTACGAGCAGTACTTC
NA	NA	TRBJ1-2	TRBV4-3	CASSQDLVDGYTF	TGCGCCAGCAGCCAAGATTTAGTTGATGGCTACACCTTC
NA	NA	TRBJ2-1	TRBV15	CATSAQRQDNNEQFF	TGTGCCACCAGCGCCCAACGACAGGACAATAATGAGCAGTTCTTC
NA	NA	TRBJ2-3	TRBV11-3	CASSPPASPDTQYF	TGTGCCAGCAGCCCCCCTGCTAGCCCAGATACGCAGTATTTT
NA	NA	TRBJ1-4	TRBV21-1	CASSLGGPTNEKLFF	TGTGCCAGCAGCCTGGGGGGGCCAACTAATGAAAAACTGTTTTTT
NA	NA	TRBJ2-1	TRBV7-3	CASSLESSYNEQFF	TGTGCCAGCAGCTTAGAGTCCTCTTACAATGAGCAGTTCTTC
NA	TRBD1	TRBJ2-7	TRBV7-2	CASSLEGQAYYEQYF	TGTGCCAGCAGCTTAGAAGGACAGGCCTACTACGAGCAGTACTTC
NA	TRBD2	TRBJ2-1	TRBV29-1	CSVTTGLAGEYNEQFF	TGCAGCGTAACAACGGGACTAGCGGGCGAGTACAATGAGCAGTTCTTC
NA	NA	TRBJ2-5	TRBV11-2	CASSLGRALQETQYF	TGTGCCAGCAGCTTGGGCAGGGCCCTCCAAGAGACCCAGTACTTC
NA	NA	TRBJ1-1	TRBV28	CASSSSGVTEAFF	TGTGCCAGCAGCTCATCAGGGGTCACTGAAGCTTTCTTT
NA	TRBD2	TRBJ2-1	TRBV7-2	CASSLGEGGYNEQFF	TGTGCCAGCAGCTTAGGGGAGGGCGGCTACAATGAGCAGTTCTTC
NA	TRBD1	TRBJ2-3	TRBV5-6	CASSLARDRVTDTQYF	TGTGCCAGCAGCCTCGCGAGGGACAGGGTGACAGATACGCAGTATTTT
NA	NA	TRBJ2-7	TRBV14	CASSRIDSIHEQYF	TGTGCCAGCAGCCGAATTGACAGTATCCACGAGCAGTACTTC
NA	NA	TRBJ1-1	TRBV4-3	CASSQDKNTEAFF	TGCGCCAGCAGCCAAGACAAGAACACTGAAGCTTTCTTT
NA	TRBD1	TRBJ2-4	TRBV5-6	CASSLEDRDIQYF	TGTGCCAGCAGCTTGGAAGACAGGGACATTCAGTACTTC
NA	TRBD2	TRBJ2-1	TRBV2	CASSSGRDEQFF	TGTGCCAGCAGTTCAGGGAGGGATGAGCAGTTCTTC
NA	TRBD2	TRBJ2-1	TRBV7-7	CASSLGLAGYNEQFF	TGTGCTAGCAGCTTAGGCCTAGCGGGATACAATGAGCAGTTCTTC
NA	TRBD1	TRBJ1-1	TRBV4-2	CASSQDGTGAKEAFF	TGTGCCAGCAGCCAAGATGGCACAGGGGCCAAAGAAGCTTTCTTT
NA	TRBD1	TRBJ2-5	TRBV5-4	CASSSGLTGVRETQYF	TGTGCCAGCAGCTCCGGGTTGACAGGGGTTAGGGAGACCCAGTACTTC
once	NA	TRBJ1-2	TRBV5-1	CASSLGQTFYGYTF	TGCGCCAGCAGCTTGGGACAGACCTTCTATGGCTACACCTTC
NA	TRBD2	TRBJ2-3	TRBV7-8	CASSLGTSGATDTQYF	TGTGCCAGCAGCTTAGGGACTAGCGGGGCCACAGATACGCAGTATTTT
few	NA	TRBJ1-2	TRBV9	CASSVEGSSYGYTF	TGTGCCAGCAGCGTAGAAGGGAGTAGCTATGGCTACACCTTC
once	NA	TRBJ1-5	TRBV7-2	CASSFGGAGQPQHF	TGTGCCAGCAGCTTCGGGGGGGCCGGCCAGCCCCAGCATTTT
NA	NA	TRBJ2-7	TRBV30	CAAFDSRSSYEQYF	TGTGCCGCCTTCGACAGCCGAAGCTCCTACGAGCAGTACTTC
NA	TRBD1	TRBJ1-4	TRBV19	CASSAPWTGLPTTNEKLFF	TGTGCCAGTAGTGCCCCATGGACAGGGCTCCCAACAACTAATGAAAAACTGTTTTTT
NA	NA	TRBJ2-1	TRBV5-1	CASSLGLPHDEQFF	TGCGCCAGCAGCTTGGGCCTCCCACATGATGAGCAGTTCTTC
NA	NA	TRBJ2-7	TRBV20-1	CSAEARYEQYF	TGCAGTGCTGAAGCGCGCTACGAGCAGTACTTC
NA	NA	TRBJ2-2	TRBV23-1	CASSPQGSTGELFF	TGCGCCAGCAGTCCGCAGGGGAGCACCGGGGAGCTGTTTTTT
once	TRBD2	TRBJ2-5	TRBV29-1	CSVEQGGTSGGAQYF	TGCAGCGTTGAACAGGGGGGGACTAGCGGGGGGGCGCAGTACTTC